This T cell receptor (beta chain) was recovered during a study of blood T cell repertoires in COVID-19 (dated by TCRdb to about 2020). Looking at the study overall: Samples covering the acute and convalescent phases of COVID-19 were provided by collaborators in the United States, Italy and Spain. The prospective study material was composed of cDNA or gDNA derived from T cells, B-cell-depleted T cells, or PBMCs. Subjects who had been exposed to COVID-19, were actively infected with it, or had recovered from it provided the deeply sampled blood TCRbeta repertoires that made up the dataset. The repertoires were released in a freely available public database intended as a resource for research on the immune response to SARS-CoV-2. Samples came from the ongoing ImmuneRACE study (first 160 participants) plus 1,254 subjects from 6 global collaborators. A de-identified subject ID, COVID-19 status, age in years and sex were almost always included in the sample metadata. Where available, HLA class I and class II types were taken from metadata supplied by the sample provider and were not determined by assay-based typing.

Whole blood was collected in K2EDTA tubes by collaborating institutions according to the institutions' own protocols. For TCRbeta analysis, collaborators shipped samples in one of three forms: frozen whole blood, isolated PBMCs, or DNA extracted from either of those sample types. TCRbeta CDR3 regions were amplified from genomic DNA using the immunoSEQ Assay, a bias-controlled multiplex PCR. The authors' analysis ran thus. The number of nucleated cells in each sample was estimated from the amplification of reference gene primers within the assay. To quantify the absolute abundance of each unique TCRbeta CDR3 rearrangement, sequence reads were collapsed and filtered. For each sample, productive Simpson clonality was calculated as the square root of Simpson's diversity index across productive rearrangements. In its TCRdb copy, this immuneACCESS table keeps in-frame sequences only and misses some clones. Where compared with another copy, unresolved V genes explain less than half of these, and the others have no known cause. V and J calls and clone size are copied from that table; D and trimming were computed from the DNA. This sample is represented by some 150,000 clones; about four fifths of them were singletons. About 2.9% of the sample goes to the ten largest clones.

Concerning this clone itself: Its antigen is still unknown. Nothing much larger sits one base from this clone, and base qualities are not available.

Results and caveats for the whole study, not just this receptor: The quantity of clinical and demographic metadata differed by source and by participant and was supplied without curation.

This sequence originates from a woman aged 80 or over with acute or convalescent COVID-19. Sequences were obtained from peripheral blood.

The DNA reads as follows: TGTGCCAGCAGCCCAATAGCGGGAGAGAACACCGGGGAGCTGTTTTTT. Its coded protein is CASSPIAGENTGELFF. This chain is built from TRBV9 and TRBJ2-2; TRBD2 agrees with 9 junctional bases. Including cysteine and phenylalanine, the CDR3 has 16 amino acids. Left in the record is the CDR3 DNA by itself, 48 bases read in frame from the first base. V is trimmed back by 4 bases and J by 1 base, and the junction contains 5 bases that no gene match accounts for. Based on the germline V gene, the CDR1 and CDR2 sequences are SGDLS and YYNGEE. With the portions outside the CDR3 filled from the reference TRBV9 and TRBJ2-2 genes, the complete variable region becomes DSGVTQTPKHLITATGQRVTLRCSPRSGDLSVYWYQQSLDQGLQFLIQYYNGEERAKGNILERFSAQQFPDLHSELNLSSLELGDSALYFCASSPIAGENTGELFFGEGSRLTVL.